The present TCR beta chain was sequenced within a study of T-cell reconstitution after alpha-beta-depleted transplantation in children. Study results and limitations: Newly produced T cells mostly provided counts and TCRbeta diversity after one year, as hyperexpanded clones declined. Reports say that about two months after transplant, the alpha-beta T cells came out of several hundred graft clones that had expanded.

During its preparation, the TCRbeta library received unique molecular identifiers. Each CDR3 protein gets one entry after TCRdb re-called the PCR reads with MiXCR. The sample includes approximately 240,000 distinct CDR3 sequences, approximately 11% of them seen just once. This clonotype was counted ten times or more. The antigen is not known. The germline gene is not matched at one end of the junction; a read error may be the cause. CDR3 size: 16 residues. CDR1 SSHAT and CDR2 FNYEAQ come from the germline V gene (reference sequence). The material was PBMCs, obtained before TCRalphabeta/CD19-depleted stem cell transplant. This clonotype originated in a child less than two years old with acute myeloid leukemia, due to receive a stem cell transplant. The J gene is TRBJ2-5, the V gene TRBV7-7, with D possibly matching TRBD2 (7 bases). The CDR3 sequence: CASSLGGGSGRETQYF. Written as DNA, the CDR3 is TGTGCTAGCAGCTTAGGGGGGGGGAGTGGACGAGAGACCCAGTACTTC.